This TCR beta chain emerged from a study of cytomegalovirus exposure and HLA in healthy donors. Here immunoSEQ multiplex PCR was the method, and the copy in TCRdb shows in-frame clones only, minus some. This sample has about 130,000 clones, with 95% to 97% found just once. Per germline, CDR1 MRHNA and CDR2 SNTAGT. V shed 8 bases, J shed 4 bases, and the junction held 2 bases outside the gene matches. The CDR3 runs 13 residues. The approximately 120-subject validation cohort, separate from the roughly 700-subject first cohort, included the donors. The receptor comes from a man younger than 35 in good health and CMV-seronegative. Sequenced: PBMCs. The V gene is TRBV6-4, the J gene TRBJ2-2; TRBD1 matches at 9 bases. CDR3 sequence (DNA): TGTGCCAGCGGGGACAGGGTCACCGGGGAGCTGTTTTTT. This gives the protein CASGDRVTGELFF.